This T cell receptor beta chain was identified in a study of T-cell memory formation after mild COVID-19. Study information: The study found TCR clusters largely donor specific. Overall study results and limits: Mainly CM and EM harbored the contracting CD4+ clones; mainly EMRA harbored the CD8+ ones.

5'RACE with constant-segment primers yielded barcoded, UMI-tagged TCR alpha and TCR beta cDNA libraries. TCRdb used MiXCR to reprocess the 5' RACE reads, holding one entry per CDR3 protein. In the table there are about 190,000 distinct CDR3 sequences, 25% to 35% of which are singletons. V was pared by 0 bases and J by 6 bases, with 11 bases between. This CDR3 is built from 14 residues. Germline CDR1 reads SGHRS; CDR2 reads YFSETQ. On this clonotype: Its antigen is still unknown.

The sample taken for sequencing was PBMCs or a T cell subset sorted from them (not recorded which). The chain employs TRBV5-1 and TRBJ2-3; D is unclear. The receptor comes from an adult woman who had mild COVID-19 (a few samples of this study predate the infection). Cell type and time point are not known. This CDR3 reads CASSLVVVGDTQYF. In nucleotides, the CDR3 is TGCGCCAGCAGCTTGGTGGTAGTTGGGGATACGCAGTATTTT.